Described below is a single T cell receptor (beta chain) sequence and its context. What this receptor recognizes is not known. No quality values exist for individual bases; no much larger clone is one base distant. The same CDR3 can be traced to other DNA sequences in this sample. The data are from a study of shared clonotypes between healthy human individuals (TCRdb year 2020). With regard to the full study: The cohort comprised a couple of women and a few men aged 18 to 49 years. To increase sequencing depth and limit assay-specific biases, different laboratories used diverse techniques to prepare libraries and sequence TCR repertoires. Per donor, three plates each were used for CD4 naive and CD4 memory, two for CD8 naive, and one for CD8 memory. The study deeply sequenced blood TCR repertoires of 5 or 6 healthy adults to estimate repertoire size and the extent of clonotype sharing between individuals. Between about 0.94 and 8.9 billion PBMCs per donor were obtained by leukapheresis. On the study overall, not on this receptor specifically: Sampling was restricted to blood, and TCR repertoires in tissues likely differ from the TCR repertoires found in blood. Sharing across a handful of donors was observed for roughly 5% of naive CD4, over 3% of naive CD8, about 2.3% of memory CD4, and about 0.4% of memory CD8 clonotypes. Because the study included only a small number of donors, the genetic and exposure-history diversity represented was limited. Larger estimated clonotype richness was generally found for naive subsets than for memory subsets. Pairwise subsampling led to the expectation that sequencing depth would affect the degree of clonotype sharing among donors. Higher generation probabilities were observed for clonotypes shared by all four sorted-subset donors than for non-shared clonotypes. Rarefaction of sorted-subset datasets indicated incomplete sequencing despite the large sequencing depth.

There are 14 amino acids in the CDR3, from cysteine to phenylalanine inclusive. Just CDR3 DNA is preserved here, 42 bases in frame from base 1. As encoded in the germline V gene, CDR1 is SGHRS while CDR2 is YFSETQ. V drops 4 bases and J drops 2 bases, leaving 10 bases in between. The donors were healthy, HIV-negative adults with no recently reported acute infections or vaccinations. Every donor was a Caucasian adult residing in Nashville, Tennessee, USA. CD4+ T cells were enriched by magnetic negative selection; naive cells were then positively selected on CD45RA, and the negative fraction formed the memory subset. Blood was collected by leukapheresis, and PBMCs were isolated by Ficoll-Histopaque density gradient centrifugation and then cryopreserved in liquid nitrogen vapor phase. Analytical flow cytometry was used to check the purity and quantity of each magnetically sorted T cell population. Genomic DNA was isolated from every sorted fraction and measured by UV absorbance on a Nanodrop 2000c.

Using the deep immunoSEQ assay, multiplex PCR amplified TCR CDR3 regions from genomic DNA. Extracted genomic DNA from each cell subset was spread evenly across all wells of several immunoSEQ 96-well plates, with each plate serving as a replicate. Each replicate PCR for sorted subsets received approximately 200 ng genomic DNA, equal to tens of thousands of T cell genomes. Purified libraries were quantified with a Qubit 3.0 fluorometer, sized on a Bioanalyzer 2100, and re-quantified with the KAPA Library Quantification kit. Every immunoSEQ 96-well plate was sequenced on a separate single-read 150-cycle Illumina NextSeq 550 flow cell. In the source study's methods: Because the immunoSEQ output included only junctional sequences and no quality scores, the filtering could not be the same as the filtering used for full-length reads. To assign V/J genes and CDR3, sequences were annotated against IMGT germline references using PyIR, a Python wrapper for IgBLAST v1.9. Reads with weak V/J assignments (E-value above 1e-6), missing CDR3, stop codons, out-of-frame junctions, or ambiguous translated residues were removed. A V3J clonotype was defined by an identical inferred V gene, J gene, and CDR3 amino acid sequence. The percentage overlap between two repertoires was calculated by dividing the number of shared unique clonotypes by the size of the smaller repertoire. Repertoire richness was assessed with RTK rarefaction, the Chao1 estimator, and Recon v2.1 estimates of unobserved clonotypes. Generation probabilities were computed with OLGA for all TCRbeta clonotypes obtained by the gDNA method from several donors. TCRdb stores this immuneACCESS table with in-frame sequences only. Part of the clones is absent; in the studies checked, under half of the shortfall reflects unresolved V genes, and no reason is known for the rest. D and trimming come from the DNA, and the V and J calls and clone size come from that table. A total of just over 2,000,000 clones appear in this sample, 85% to 95% of them only once. The ten biggest clones cover 0.13% of the sample.

The chain is made from TRBV5-1 and TRBJ1-3; a tentative D call is TRBD1 (5 bases match). Sequencing was done on a sample of naive CD4+ T cells sorted from blood. Per the publication, the cell subset or site label means: CD45RA+ positively selected. The TCR was taken from a man between 18 and 29 years old in good health. The CDR3 region has the sequence CASSPGGAGNTIYF. The sequenced DNA: TGCGCCAGCAGCCCTGGGGGGGCTGGAAACACCATATATTTT. Full variable domain (CDR3 extended with the reference TRBV5-1 and TRBJ1-3 proteins): KAGVTQTPRYLIKTRGQQVTLSCSPISGHRSVSWYQQTPGQGLQFLFEYFSETQRNKGNFPGRFSGRQFSNSRSEMNVSTLELGDSALYLCASSPGGAGNTIYFGEGSWLTVV.